This T cell receptor (beta chain) came from a study of T cell changes during pregnancy in multiple sclerosis. This table comes from immunoSEQ multiplex PCR, and its TCRdb copy is limited to in-frame clones, with some not included. The sample records around 39,000 clones, roughly 92% being singletons. CDR3 length: 13 residues. Germline CDR1 is MNHEY and CDR2 is SMNVEV (reference sequence). J lost 5 bases, V lost 3 bases, and 3 bases had no gene match. Source material: PBMCs (not recorded whether the cells were cultured). V is TRBV27 and J is TRBJ1-2, with 7 nucleotides matching TRBD1. This clonotype was obtained from a female donor with multiple sclerosis, enrolled in a pregnancy study. The CDR3 is CASSFAGGYGYTF. The CDR3, as DNA: TGTGCCAGCAGTTTCGCAGGGGGTTATGGCTACACCTTC.